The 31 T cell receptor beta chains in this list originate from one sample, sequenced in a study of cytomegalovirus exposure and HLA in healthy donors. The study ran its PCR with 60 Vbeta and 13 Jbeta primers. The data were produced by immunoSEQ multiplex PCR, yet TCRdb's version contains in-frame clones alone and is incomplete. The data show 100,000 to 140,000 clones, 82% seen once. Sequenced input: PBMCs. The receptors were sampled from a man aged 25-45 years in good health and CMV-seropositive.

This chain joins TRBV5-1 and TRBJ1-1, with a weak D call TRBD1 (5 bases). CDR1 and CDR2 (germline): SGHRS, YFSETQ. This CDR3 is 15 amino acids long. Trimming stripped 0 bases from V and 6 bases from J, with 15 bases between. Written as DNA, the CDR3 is TGCGCCAGCAGCTTGGGCCCGGGGGGTTCATCTGAAGCTTTCTTT. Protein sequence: CASSLGPGGSSEAFF.

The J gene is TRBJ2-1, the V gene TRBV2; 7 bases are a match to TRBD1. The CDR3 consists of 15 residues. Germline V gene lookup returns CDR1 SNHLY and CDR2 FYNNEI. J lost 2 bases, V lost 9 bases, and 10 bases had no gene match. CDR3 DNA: TGTGCCAGTCTCCCCCAGGGGGTCCCCTACAATGAGCAGTTCTTC. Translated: CASLPQGVPYNEQFF.

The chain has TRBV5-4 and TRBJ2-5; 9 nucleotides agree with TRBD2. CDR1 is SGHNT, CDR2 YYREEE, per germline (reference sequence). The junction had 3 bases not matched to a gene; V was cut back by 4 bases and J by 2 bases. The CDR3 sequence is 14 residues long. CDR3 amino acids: CASSKGLAQETQYF. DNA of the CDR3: TGTGCCAGCAGCAAAGGACTAGCGCAAGAGACCCAGTACTTC.

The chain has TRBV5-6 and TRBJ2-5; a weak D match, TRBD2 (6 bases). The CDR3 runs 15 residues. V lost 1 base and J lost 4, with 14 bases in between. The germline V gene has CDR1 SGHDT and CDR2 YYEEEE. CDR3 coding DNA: TGTGCCAGCAGCTTGAAACTAGCAAGTCCAGAGACCCAGTACTTC. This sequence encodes CASSLKLASPETQYF.

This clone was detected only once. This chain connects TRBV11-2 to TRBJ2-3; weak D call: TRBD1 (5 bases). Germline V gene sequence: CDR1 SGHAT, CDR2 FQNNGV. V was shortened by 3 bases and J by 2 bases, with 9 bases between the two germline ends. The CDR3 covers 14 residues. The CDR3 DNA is TGTGCCAGCAGCTTTGGACAAGACACAGATACGCAGTATTTT. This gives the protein CASSFGQDTDTQYF. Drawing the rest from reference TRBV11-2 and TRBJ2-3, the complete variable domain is EAGVAQSPRYKIIEKRQSVAFWCNPISGHATLYWYQQILGQGPKLLIQFQNNGVVDDSQLPKDRFSAERLKGVDSTLKIQPAKLEDSAVYLCASSFGQDTDTQYFGPGTRLTVL.

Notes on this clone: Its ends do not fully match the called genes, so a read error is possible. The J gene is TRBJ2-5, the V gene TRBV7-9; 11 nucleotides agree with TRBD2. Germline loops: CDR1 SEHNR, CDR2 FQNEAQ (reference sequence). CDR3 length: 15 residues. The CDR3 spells CSSNEPSGGRETQYF. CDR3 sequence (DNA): TGTTCCAGCAATGAGCCTAGCGGGGGGCGAGAGACCCAGTACTTC.

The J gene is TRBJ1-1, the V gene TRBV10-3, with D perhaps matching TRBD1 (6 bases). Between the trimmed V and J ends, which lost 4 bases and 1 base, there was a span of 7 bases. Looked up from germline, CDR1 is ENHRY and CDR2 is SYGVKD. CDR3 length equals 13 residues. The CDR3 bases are TGTGCCATCAGTGGGGGACAGAACACTGAAGCTTTCTTT. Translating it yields CAISGGQNTEAFF.

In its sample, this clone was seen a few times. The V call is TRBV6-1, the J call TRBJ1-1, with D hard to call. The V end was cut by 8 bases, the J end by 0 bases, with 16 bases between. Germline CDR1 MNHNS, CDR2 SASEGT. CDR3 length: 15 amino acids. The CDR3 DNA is TGTGCCAGCGGAGGGTTTGGATATCTGAACACTGAAGCTTTCTTT. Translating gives CASGGFGYLNTEAFF.

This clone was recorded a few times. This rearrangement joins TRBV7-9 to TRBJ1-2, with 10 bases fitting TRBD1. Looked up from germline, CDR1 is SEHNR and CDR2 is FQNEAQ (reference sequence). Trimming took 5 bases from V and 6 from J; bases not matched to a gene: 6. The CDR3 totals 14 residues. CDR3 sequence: CASSVPGTGDGYTF. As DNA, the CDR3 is TGTGCCAGCAGCGTCCCGGGGACAGGGGATGGCTACACCTTC.

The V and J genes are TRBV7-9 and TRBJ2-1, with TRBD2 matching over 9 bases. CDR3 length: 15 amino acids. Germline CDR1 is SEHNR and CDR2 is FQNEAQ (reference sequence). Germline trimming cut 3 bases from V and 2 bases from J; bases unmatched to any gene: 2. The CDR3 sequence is CASSFGGGAYNEQFF. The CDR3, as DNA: TGTGCCAGCAGCTTCGGCGGGGGGGCCTACAATGAGCAGTTCTTC.

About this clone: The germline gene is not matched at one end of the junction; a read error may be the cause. CDR3: CANSSLDRALTGELFF. CDR3 in DNA: TGTGCCAACAGCAGCTTGGACAGGGCTCTCACCGGGGAGCTGTTTTTT. V and J are TRBV7-9 and TRBJ2-2; 8 nucleotides align to TRBD1. Germline V gene sequence: CDR1 SEHNR, CDR2 FQNEAQ (reference sequence). This CDR3 is 16 amino acids long.

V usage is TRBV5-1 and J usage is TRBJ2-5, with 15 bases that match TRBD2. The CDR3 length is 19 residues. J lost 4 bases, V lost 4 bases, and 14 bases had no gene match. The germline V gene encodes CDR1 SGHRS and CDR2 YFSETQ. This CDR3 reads CASSIWTSGGARGAETQYF. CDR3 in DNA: TGCGCCAGCAGCATCTGGACTAGCGGGGGGGCCCGAGGCGCAGAGACCCAGTACTTC. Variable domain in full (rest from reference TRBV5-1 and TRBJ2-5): KAGVTQTPRYLIKTRGQQVTLSCSPISGHRSVSWYQQTPGQGLQFLFEYFSETQRNKGNFPGRFSGRQFSNSRSEMNVSTLELGDSALYLCASSIWTSGGARGAETQYFGPGTRLLVL.

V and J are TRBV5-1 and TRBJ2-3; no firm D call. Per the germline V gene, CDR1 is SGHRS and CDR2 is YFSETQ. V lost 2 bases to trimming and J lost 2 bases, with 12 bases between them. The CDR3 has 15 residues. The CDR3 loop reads CASSFPSGSTDTQYF. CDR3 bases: TGCGCCAGCAGCTTCCCCTCCGGGTCCACAGATACGCAGTATTTT.

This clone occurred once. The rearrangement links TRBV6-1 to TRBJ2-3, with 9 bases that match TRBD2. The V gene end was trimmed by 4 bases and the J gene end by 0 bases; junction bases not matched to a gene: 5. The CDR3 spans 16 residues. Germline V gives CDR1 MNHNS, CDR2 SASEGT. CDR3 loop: CASSGLSGGSTDTQYF. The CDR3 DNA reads TGTGCCAGCAGTGGTCTTAGCGGGGGAAGCACAGATACGCAGTATTTT.

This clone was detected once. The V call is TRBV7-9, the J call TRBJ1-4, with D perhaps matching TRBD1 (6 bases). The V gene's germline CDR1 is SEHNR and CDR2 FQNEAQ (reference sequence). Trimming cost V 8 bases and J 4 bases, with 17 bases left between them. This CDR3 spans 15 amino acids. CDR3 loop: CASGPRDTFNEKLFF. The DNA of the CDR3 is TGTGCCAGCGGACCTAGGGACACTTTTAATGAAAAACTGTTTTTT.

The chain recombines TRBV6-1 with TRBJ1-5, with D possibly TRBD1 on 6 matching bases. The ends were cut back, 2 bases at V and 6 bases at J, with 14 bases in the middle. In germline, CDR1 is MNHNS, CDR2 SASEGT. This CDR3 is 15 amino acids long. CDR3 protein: CASSERTGLGQPQHF. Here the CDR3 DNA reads TGTGCCAGCAGTGAAAGAACAGGGCTAGGTCAGCCCCAGCATTTT.

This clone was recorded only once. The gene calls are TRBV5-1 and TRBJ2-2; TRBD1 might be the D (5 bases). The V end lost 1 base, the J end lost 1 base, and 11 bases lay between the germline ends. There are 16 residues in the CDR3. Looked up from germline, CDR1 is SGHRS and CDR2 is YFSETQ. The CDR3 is CASSLLTGLNTGELFF. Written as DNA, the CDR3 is TGCGCCAGCAGCTTGTTAACAGGCTTGAACACCGGGGAGCTGTTTTTT.

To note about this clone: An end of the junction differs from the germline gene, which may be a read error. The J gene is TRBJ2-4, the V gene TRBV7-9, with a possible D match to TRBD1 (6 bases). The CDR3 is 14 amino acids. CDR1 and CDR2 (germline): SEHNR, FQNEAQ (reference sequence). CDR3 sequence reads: CASSPSSGQNSQYF. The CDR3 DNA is TGTGCCAGCAGCCCTAGTTCGGGACAAAACAGTCAGTACTTC.

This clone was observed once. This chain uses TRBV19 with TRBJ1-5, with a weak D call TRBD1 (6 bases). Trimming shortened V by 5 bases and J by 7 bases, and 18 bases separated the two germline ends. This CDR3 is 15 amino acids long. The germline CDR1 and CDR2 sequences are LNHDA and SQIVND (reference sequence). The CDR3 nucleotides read TGTGCCAGTAGTGCAGGGGAAGATAACAACCAGCCCCAGCATTTT. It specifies CASSAGEDNNQPQHF.

The CDR3 loop is CASKNERKETQYF. CDR3 nucleotide sequence: TGTGCCAGCAAAAACGAGCGAAAAGAGACCCAGTACTTC. The rearrangement joins TRBV2 to TRBJ2-5; no reliable D call. Germline V CDR1 and CDR2: SNHLY, FYNNEI. This CDR3 is 13 amino acids long. V gave up 7 bases and J gave up 3 bases, with 12 bases separating them.

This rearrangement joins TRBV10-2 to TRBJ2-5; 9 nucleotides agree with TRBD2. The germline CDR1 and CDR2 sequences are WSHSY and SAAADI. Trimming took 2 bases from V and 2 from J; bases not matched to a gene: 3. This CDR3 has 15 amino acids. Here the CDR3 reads CASSEGLAGQETQYF. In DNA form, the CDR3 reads TGCGCCAGCAGTGAGGGCCTAGCGGGGCAAGAGACCCAGTACTTC.

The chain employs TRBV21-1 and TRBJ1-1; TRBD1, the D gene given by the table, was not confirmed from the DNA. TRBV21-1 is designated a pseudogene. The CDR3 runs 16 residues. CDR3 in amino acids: CASSKVSGQGMTEAFF. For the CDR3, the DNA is TGTGCCAGCAGCAAAGTATCGGGACAGGGGATGACTGAAGCTTTCTTT.

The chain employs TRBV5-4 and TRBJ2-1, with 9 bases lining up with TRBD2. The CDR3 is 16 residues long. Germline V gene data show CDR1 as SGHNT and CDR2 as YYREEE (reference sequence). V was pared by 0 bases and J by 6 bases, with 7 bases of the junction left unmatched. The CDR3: CASSLEISGGRNEQFF. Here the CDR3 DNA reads TGTGCCAGCAGCTTGGAGATTAGCGGGGGTCGCAATGAGCAGTTCTTC.

DNA for the CDR3: TGTGCCAGCAGCCCACTTCCGGGACTAAAGTCTGATGAGCAGTTCTTC. Protein product: CASSPLPGLKSDEQFF. The chain links TRBV11-2 to TRBJ2-1, with 7 bases fitting TRBD2. Germline CDR1 SGHAT, CDR2 FQNNGV. This CDR3 has 16 residues. Trimming at V came to 5 bases and at J to 8 bases, leaving 15 bases not matched to a gene.

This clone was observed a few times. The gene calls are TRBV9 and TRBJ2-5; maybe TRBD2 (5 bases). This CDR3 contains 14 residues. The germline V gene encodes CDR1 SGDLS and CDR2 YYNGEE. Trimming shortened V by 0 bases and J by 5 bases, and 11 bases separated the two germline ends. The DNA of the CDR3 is TGTGCCAGCAGCGTAGGGAGCCGCGGGGAGACCCAGTACTTC. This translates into CASSVGSRGETQYF.

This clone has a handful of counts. Here the CDR3 DNA reads TGTGCCATCAGGGGCCGGCAAGGGAGAGGAACTGAAGCTTTCTTT. It encodes CAIRGRQGRGTEAFF. The chain combines TRBV10-3 with TRBJ1-1; D call uncertain. The CDR3 length is 15 residues. CDR1 is ENHRY, CDR2 SYGVKD, per germline. V was clipped by 6 bases and J by 5 bases, with 19 bases between them.

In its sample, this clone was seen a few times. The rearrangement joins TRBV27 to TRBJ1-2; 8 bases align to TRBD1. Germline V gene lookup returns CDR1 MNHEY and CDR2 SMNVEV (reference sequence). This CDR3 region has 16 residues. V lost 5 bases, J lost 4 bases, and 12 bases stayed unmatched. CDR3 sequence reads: CASSPSTGDLIYGYTF. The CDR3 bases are TGTGCCAGCAGTCCTTCGACAGGGGACCTAATCTATGGCTACACCTTC.

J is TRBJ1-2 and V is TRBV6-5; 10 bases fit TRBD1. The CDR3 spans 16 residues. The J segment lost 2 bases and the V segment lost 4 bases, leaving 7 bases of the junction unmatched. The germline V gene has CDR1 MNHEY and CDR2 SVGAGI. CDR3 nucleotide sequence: TGTGCCAGCAGTTCCCGGGACAGGGGTTCCAACTATGGCTACACCTTC. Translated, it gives CASSSRDRGSNYGYTF.

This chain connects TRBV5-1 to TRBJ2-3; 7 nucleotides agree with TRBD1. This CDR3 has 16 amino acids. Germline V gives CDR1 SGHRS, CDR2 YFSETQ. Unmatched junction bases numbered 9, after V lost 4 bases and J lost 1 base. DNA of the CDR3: TGCGCCAGCAGCCCAGAACAGGGGTGGGGCACAGATACGCAGTATTTT. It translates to CASSPEQGWGTDTQYF.

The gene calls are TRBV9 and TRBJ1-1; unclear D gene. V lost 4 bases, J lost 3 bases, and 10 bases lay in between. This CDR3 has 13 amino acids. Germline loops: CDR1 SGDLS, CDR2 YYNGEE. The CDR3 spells CASSTKSYTEAFF. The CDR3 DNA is TGTGCCAGCAGCACCAAGAGTTACACTGAAGCTTTCTTT.

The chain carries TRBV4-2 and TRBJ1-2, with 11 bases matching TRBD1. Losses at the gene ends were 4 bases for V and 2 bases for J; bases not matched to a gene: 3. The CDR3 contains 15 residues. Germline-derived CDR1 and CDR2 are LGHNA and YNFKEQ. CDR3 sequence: CASSPGQGANYGYTF. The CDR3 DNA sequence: TGTGCCAGCAGCCCAGGACAGGGGGCAAACTATGGCTACACCTTC.